This TCR beta chain comes out of a study of blood T cell repertoires in COVID-19. Study-wide context: Spain, Italy and the United States supplied samples that represented acute and convalescent COVID-19. The cDNA or gDNA used as material had been derived from T cells, B-cell-depleted T cells, or PBMCs.

CDR1 SGHTA and CDR2 FQGNSA come from the germline V gene. The CDR3 is 16 residues long. With 5 bases clipped from V and 2 bases from J, the junction kept 8 bases outside the gene matches. As originally analysed: How many nucleated cells were present was estimated from reference gene primer amplification. Profiling relied on immunoSEQ multiplex PCR, and the TCRdb table lists in-frame clones only, not all of them. V, J and clone size are taken as reported in that table, and D and trimming were inferred from the DNA itself. The sample consists of 100,000 to 150,000 clones, around three quarters of them appearing once. This clone was counted between two and nine times.

The sample taken for sequencing was peripheral blood. The source of this sequence is a man in his forties or fifties with active or convalescent COVID-19. J is TRBJ1-2 and V is TRBV7-2; 10 nucleotides line up with TRBD1. CDR3 sequence reads: CASSLGTGVRNYGYTF. Here the CDR3 DNA reads TGTGCCAGCAGCCTCGGGACAGGGGTGAGAAACTATGGCTACACCTTC.